The clone carrying this T cell receptor (beta chain) was recorded a few times. Its antigen is as yet unknown. This entry is derived from a study of breast tumors, draining lymph nodes, adjacent tissues. MiXCR, run by TCRdb on the multiplex PCR reads, gives a single entry per CDR3 protein. The data show around 250,000 distinct CDR3 sequences, with 30% to 35% seen just once and approximately 4% held by the top ten. Points from the study as a whole: The data were judged consistent with most tumor T cells coming from lymph node and expanding in tumor. The lymph node origin of tumor T cells was framed as consistent with a hypothesis, not demonstrated. Compared with lymph nodes, tumors were less diverse; compared with nontumor tissue, more.

Samples came from axillary lymph nodes draining the breast cancer. Material for sequencing was axillary lymph node tissue. This receptor was obtained from a female donor with breast cancer. Some clones in this sample may be carry-over from other donors' samples.

In nucleotides, the CDR3 is TGTGCTAGTGGTTTCGGACAGGGAAGCTCCTACAATGAGCAGTTCTTC. Amino acids: CASGFGQGSSYNEQFF. The rearrangement uses TRBV12-5 and TRBJ2-1; 8 nucleotides match TRBD1. With 3 bases clipped from V and 0 bases from J, the junction kept 4 bases outside the gene matches. Germline loops: CDR1 LGHNT, CDR2 FRNRAP. This CDR3 comprises 16 residues.